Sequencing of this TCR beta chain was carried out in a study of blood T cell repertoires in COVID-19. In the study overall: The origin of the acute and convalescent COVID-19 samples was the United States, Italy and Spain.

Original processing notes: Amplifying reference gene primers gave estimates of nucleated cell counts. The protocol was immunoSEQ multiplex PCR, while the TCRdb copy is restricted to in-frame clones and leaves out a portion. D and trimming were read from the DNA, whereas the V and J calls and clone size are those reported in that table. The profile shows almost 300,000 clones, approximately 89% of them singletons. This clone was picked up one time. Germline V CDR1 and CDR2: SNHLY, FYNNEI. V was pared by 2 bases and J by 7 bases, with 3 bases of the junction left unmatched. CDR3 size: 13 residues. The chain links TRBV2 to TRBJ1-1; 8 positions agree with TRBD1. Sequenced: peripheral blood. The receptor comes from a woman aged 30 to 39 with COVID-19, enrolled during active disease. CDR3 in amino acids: CASSERTGNEAFF. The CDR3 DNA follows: TGTGCCAGCAGTGAAAGGACAGGGAATGAAGCTTTCTTT. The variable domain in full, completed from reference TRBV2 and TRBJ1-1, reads EPEVTQTPSHQVTQMGQEVILRCVPISNHLYFYWYRQILGQKVEFLVSFYNNEISEKSEIFDDQFSVERPDGSNFTLKIRSTKLEDSAMYFCASSERTGNEAFFGQGTRLTVV.